The 30 T cell receptor beta chains in this list originate from one sample, sequenced in a study of technical replicates of blood from several donors. Here immunoSEQ multiplex PCR was the method, and the copy in TCRdb shows in-frame clones only, minus some. Among some 56,000 clones listed, over 90% were seen once. Sample: PBMCs. The receptors originated from a human donor in good health. Some clones in this sample may be carry-over from other donors' samples.

The J gene is TRBJ2-1, the V gene TRBV7-2, with D maybe TRBD2 (5 bases). Germline values: CDR1 SGHTA, CDR2 FQGNSA. The ends were cut back, 5 bases at V and 7 bases at J, with 15 bases in the middle. The CDR3 runs to 14 residues. CDR3 loop: CASSPPPGYNEQFF. In nucleotides, the CDR3 is TGTGCCAGCAGCCCCCCCCCGGGATATAATGAGCAGTTCTTC.

The chain joins TRBV5-6 to TRBJ2-1; 8 nucleotides match TRBD1. V shed 2 bases, J shed 5 bases, and the junction held 6 bases outside the gene matches. The germline V gene has CDR1 SGHDT and CDR2 YYEEEE. The CDR3 spans 15 residues. This CDR3 reads CASSFGDRQNNEQFF. Here the CDR3 DNA reads TGTGCCAGCAGCTTCGGGGACAGGCAGAACAATGAGCAGTTCTTC.

A single count supports this clone. J is TRBJ1-1 and V is TRBV29-1; a possible D gene is TRBD1 (6 bases). Trimming shortened V by 3 bases and J by 5 bases, and 13 bases separated the two germline ends. CDR3 length: 13 amino acids. The germline gives CDR1 SQVTM, CDR2 ANQGSEA. The CDR3 nucleotides are TGCAGCGTTGATGGGGGCTATGGGACTGAAGCTTTCTTT. It encodes CSVDGGYGTEAFF.

J is TRBJ1-5 and V is TRBV6-6; D unclear. Germline-derived CDR1 and CDR2 are MNHNY and SVGAGI (reference sequence). Trimming took off 2 bases at V and 1 base at J, with 3 bases between the two ends. The CDR3 covers 13 residues. The CDR3 bases are TGTGCCAGCAGTTACCAAAGCAATCAGCCCCAGCATTTT. Translation: CASSYQSNQPQHF.

The table lists this clone with a count of one. This rearrangement joins TRBV29-1 to TRBJ2-2; 8 nucleotides agree with TRBD2. The CDR3 covers 15 residues. V was pared by 3 bases and J by 4 bases, with 7 bases of the junction left unmatched. The germline CDR1 and CDR2 sequences are SQVTM and ANQGSEA. CDR3 coding DNA: TGCAGCGTTGAGGCTGGCGGGGGGCTCACCGGGGAGCTGTTTTTT. This translates into CSVEAGGGLTGELFF.

The rearrangement joins TRBV5-6 to TRBJ2-2; 7 bases map to TRBD1. The germline V gene encodes CDR1 SGHDT and CDR2 YYEEEE. V lost 4 bases, J lost 5 bases, and 11 bases stayed unmatched. The CDR3 covers 16 residues. This CDR3 reads CASSHRQGRRTGELFF. The CDR3 coding sequence is TGTGCCAGCAGCCACCGACAGGGAAGGAGAACCGGGGAGCTGTTTTTT. Complete variable domain (other parts from reference TRBV5-6 and TRBJ2-2): DAGVTQSPTHLIKTRGQQVTLRCSPKSGHDTVSWYQQALGQGPQFIFQYYEEEERQRGNFPDRFSGHQFPNYSSELNVNALLLGDSALYLCASSHRQGRRTGELFFGEGSRLTVL.

The chain joins TRBV18 to TRBJ2-5; maybe TRBD2 (5 bases). The CDR3 sequence is 15 residues long. Trimming shortened V by 4 bases and J by 5 bases, and 17 bases separated the two germline ends. Germline CDR1 KGHSH, CDR2 LQKENI. The CDR3 here is CASSQNAGGTETQYF. The CDR3 DNA sequence: TGTGCCAGCTCACAAAATGCGGGCGGAACGGAGACCCAGTACTTC. Full variable domain (remainder filled in from reference TRBV18 and TRBJ2-5): NAGVMQNPRHLVRRRGQEARLRCSPMKGHSHVYWYRQLPEEGLKFMVYLQKENIIDESGMPKERFSAEFPKEGPSILRIQQVVRGDSAAYFCASSQNAGGTETQYFGPGTRLLVL.

The V and J genes are TRBV4-3 and TRBJ2-1, with 8 nucleotides matching TRBD2. Germline lookup yields CDR1 LGHNA and CDR2 YSLEER. This CDR3 contains 17 residues. The V segment lost 0 bases and the J segment 4 bases; nucleotides outside the gene matches: 8. The CDR3 protein is CASSQDQKRGPYNEQFF. In nucleotides, the CDR3 is TGCGCCAGCAGCCAAGATCAAAAGCGGGGGCCTTACAATGAGCAGTTCTTC.

The chain is built from TRBV7-3 and TRBJ2-3, with D perhaps TRBD1 (6 bases). V was pared by 1 base and J by 6 bases, with 17 bases between. The CDR3 consists of 16 residues. Germline-derived CDR1 and CDR2 are SGHTA and FQGTGA. In nucleotides, the CDR3 is TGTGCCAGCAGCTTAAACCCTCCCCAGGGGTGGGATACGCAGTATTTT. It is translated as CASSLNPPQGWDTQYF.

This chain links TRBV4-3 with TRBJ2-2; 8 bases are a match to TRBD1. J gave up 0 bases and V 0 bases, and 3 bases lay outside the gene matches. CDR3 size: 17 residues. The V gene's germline CDR1 is LGHNA and CDR2 YSLEER. The chain's CDR3 is CASSQDQGAANTGELFF. DNA for the CDR3: TGCGCCAGCAGCCAAGATCAGGGGGCCGCGAACACCGGGGAGCTGTTTTTT.

J is TRBJ1-4 and V is TRBV4-3, with D maybe TRBD1 (5 bases). Germline CDR1 reads LGHNA; CDR2 reads YSLEER. The V end lost 3 bases, the J end lost 7 bases, and 12 bases lay between the germline ends. The CDR3 covers 14 residues. As DNA, the CDR3 is TGCGCCAGCAGCCATTCCCTGGGACTTGAAAAACTGTTTTTT. It is translated as CASSHSLGLEKLFF.

The chain links TRBV7-2 to TRBJ2-3; tentatively, D is TRBD2 (6 bases). The CDR3 is 16 amino acids. V shed 2 bases and J shed 3 bases, with 15 bases lying between them. CDR1 is SGHTA and CDR2 is FQGNSA in the germline V gene. The CDR3 loop reads CASSLLWDSPTDTQYF. As DNA, the CDR3 is TGTGCCAGCAGCTTACTCTGGGACTCCCCGACAGATACGCAGTATTTT.

The CDR3 coding sequence is TGTGCCAGCAGATTAACACATAACTATGGCTACACCTTC. Amino acids: CASRLTHNYGYTF. This chain uses TRBV6-5 with TRBJ1-2; D call uncertain. CDR3 length: 13 amino acids. Germline CDR1 MNHEY, CDR2 SVGAGI. Trimming left V 6 bases short and J 1 base short, with 9 bases between.

This chain links TRBV7-2 with TRBJ2-7, with D possibly being TRBD1 (6 bases). The germline CDR1 and CDR2 sequences are SGHTA and FQGNSA. V lost 5 bases and J 5 bases, leaving 19 bases between the germline ends. There are 15 residues in the CDR3. The CDR3 loop is CASSVEGIQGHEQYF. Here the CDR3 DNA reads TGTGCCAGCAGCGTAGAGGGTATACAGGGACACGAGCAGTACTTC.

The V gene is TRBV5-6, the J gene TRBJ2-2; the match to TRBD2 covers 9 bases. V lost 4 bases, J lost 2 bases, and 6 bases stayed unmatched. The CDR3 runs 16 residues. In germline, CDR1 is SGHDT, CDR2 YYEEEE. CDR3 sequence reads: CASSRTTSGNTGELFF. In DNA, the CDR3 is TGTGCCAGCAGCCGAACGACTAGCGGTAACACCGGGGAGCTGTTTTTT.

The genes are TRBV7-2 and TRBJ2-1; the match to TRBD1 covers 9 bases. CDR1 SGHTA and CDR2 FQGNSA come from the germline V gene. The CDR3 is 17 residues long. V was pared by 5 bases and J by 6 bases, with 14 bases of the junction left unmatched. This CDR3 is CASSKRTGTGILNEQFF. CDR3 DNA: TGTGCCAGCAGCAAACGAACCGGGACAGGGATTCTCAATGAGCAGTTCTTC.

The CDR3 DNA is TGTGCCAGCAGCCTAGTTGGGGCCCTAGTACTCACAGATACGCAGTATTTT. Amino acids: CASSLVGALVLTDTQYF. The chain carries TRBV7-2 and TRBJ2-3, with D tentatively TRBD1 (5 bases). The CDR3 covers 17 residues. V was cut by 5 bases and J by 2 bases, with 20 bases left in between. In germline, CDR1 is SGHTA, CDR2 FQGNSA.

J is TRBJ2-3 and V is TRBV5-6; 7 nucleotides align to TRBD1. The CDR3 loop spans 15 amino acids. Germline trimming cut 6 bases from V and 4 bases from J; bases unmatched to any gene: 11. The germline gives CDR1 SGHDT, CDR2 YYEEEE. The CDR3 DNA sequence: TGTGCCAGCACCCTCCGACAGGGTTGGTCAGATACGCAGTATTTT. Translating it yields CASTLRQGWSDTQYF.

This clone was seen just once. The rearrangement links TRBV7-3 to TRBJ2-7; tentative D call: TRBD2 (6 bases). V was cut by 4 bases and J by 7 bases, with 20 bases left in between. From germline, CDR1 is SGHTA and CDR2 FQGTGA. CDR3 length: 15 residues. CDR3 sequence: CASSSKAGLLGEQYF. The CDR3 coding sequence is TGTGCCAGCAGCTCAAAGGCGGGACTCTTGGGGGAGCAGTACTTC.

The chain joins TRBV4-3 to TRBJ2-2; 10 positions agree with TRBD2. This CDR3 is 16 amino acids long. The trim removed 0 bases at V and 5 bases at J, leaving 3 bases unmatched. Germline V gene data show CDR1 as LGHNA and CDR2 as YSLEER. CDR3 DNA sequence: TGCGCCAGCAGCCAAGAGGGACTAGCGTCGACCGGGGAGCTGTTTTTT. This gives the protein CASSQEGLASTGELFF.

This chain uses TRBV29-1 with TRBJ1-6; D ambiguous. Trimming stripped 1 base from V and 4 bases from J, with 11 bases between. The CDR3 is 15 amino acids. Looked up from germline, CDR1 is SQVTM and CDR2 is ANQGSEA. The CDR3 coding sequence is TGCAGCGTTGAAGGTGGCGGTCAGTATAATTCACCCCTCCACTTT. Translation: CSVEGGGQYNSPLHF. The variable domain in full, completed from reference TRBV29-1 and TRBJ1-6, reads SAVISQKPSRDICQRGTSLTIQCQVDSQVTMMFWYRQQPGQSLTLIATANQGSEATYESGFVIDKFPISRPNLTFSTLTVSNMSPEDSSIYLCSVEGGGQYNSPLHFGNGTRLTVT.

A single count supports this clone. This sequence joins TRBV25-1 and TRBJ2-1; D possibly corresponds to TRBD2 (6 bases). Germline CDR1 is MGHDK and CDR2 is SYGVNS. The length of the CDR3 is 15 residues. Trimming left V 4 bases short and J 1 base short, with 11 bases between. The CDR3 region is CASSAPGGSYNEQFF. In nucleotides, the CDR3 is TGTGCCAGCAGTGCCCCCGGGGGATCCTACAATGAGCAGTTCTTC.

Only one count was recorded for this clone. The CDR3 spells CASSHGQGRNYGYTF. In DNA form, the CDR3 reads TGTGCCAGCAGCCATGGACAGGGTAGGAACTATGGCTACACCTTC. The V and J genes are TRBV4-2 and TRBJ1-2; the match to TRBD1 covers 8 bases. The CDR3 has 15 amino acids. Germline values: CDR1 LGHNA, CDR2 YNFKEQ. The junction had 5 bases not matched to a gene; V was cut back by 3 bases and J by 2 bases.

The chain combines TRBV5-4 with TRBJ1-2; D call uncertain. Germline CDR1 SGHNT, CDR2 YYREEE (reference sequence). The CDR3 is 13 amino acids. Between the trimmed V and J ends, which lost 1 base and 4 bases, there was a span of 8 bases. The CDR3 sequence: CASSLTDLYGYTF. The CDR3 region has the DNA TGTGCCAGCAGCTTGACAGATCTCTATGGCTACACCTTC.

Of note for this clone: One end of the junction is discordant with germline, which a read error may explain. The chain carries TRBV6-1 and TRBJ1-2, with D tentatively TRBD1 (6 bases). The CDR3 loop spans 13 amino acids. The germline V gene encodes CDR1 MNHNS and CDR2 SASEGT. The CDR3 DNA sequence: TGTTCCAGCAGTCGCGACAGGAACTATGGCTACGCCTTC. It yields the protein CSSSRDRNYGYAF.

A single count supports this clone. CDR3 sequence reads: CASSHYRGSTEAFF. Here the CDR3 DNA reads TGTGCCAGCAGCCACTATAGGGGGAGTACTGAAGCTTTCTTT. V usage is TRBV14 and J usage is TRBJ1-1, with D maybe TRBD1 (6 bases). The CDR3 runs 14 residues. Trimming left V 3 bases short and J 5 bases short, with 13 bases between. Germline V gene lookup returns CDR1 SGHDN and CDR2 FVKESK.

The rearrangement uses TRBV5-1 and TRBJ1-6, with no clear D. The germline V and J ends were trimmed by 3 bases and 9 bases, with 10 bases remaining between them. Per the germline V gene, CDR1 is SGHRS and CDR2 is YFSETQ. The CDR3 runs 13 residues. CDR3 loop: CASSSRQASPLHF. CDR3 coding DNA: TGCGCCAGCAGCTCACGGCAGGCTTCACCCCTCCACTTT.

The V and J genes are TRBV6-5 and TRBJ2-2; no firm D call. CDR1 is MNHEY and CDR2 is SVGAGI in the germline V gene. V lost 0 bases to trimming and J lost 3 bases, with 5 bases between them. This CDR3 region has 14 residues. The CDR3 region has the DNA TGTGCCAGCAGTTACTCTCGAGACACCGGGGAGCTGTTTTTT. The encoded protein is CASSYSRDTGELFF.

The chain employs TRBV5-1 and TRBJ1-6; 7 bases agree with TRBD1. In germline, CDR1 is SGHRS, CDR2 YFSETQ. V dropped 0 bases and J dropped 7; count of bases not matched to a gene: 4. CDR3 length: 15 amino acids. In DNA, the CDR3 is TGCGCCAGCAGCTTGGGACAGGGTCAGAATTCACCCCTCCACTTT. This sequence encodes CASSLGQGQNSPLHF.

The V and J genes are TRBV7-9 and TRBJ2-7, with D possibly being TRBD1 (6 bases). V lost 5 bases to trimming and J lost 7 bases, with 21 bases between them. The CDR3 consists of 15 residues. Germline V gene lookup returns CDR1 SEHNR and CDR2 FQNEAQ (reference sequence). CDR3 in DNA: TGTGCCAGCAGCAACCCCGGGACACCGGCTGGGGAGCAGTACTTC. Its protein product is CASSNPGTPAGEQYF.